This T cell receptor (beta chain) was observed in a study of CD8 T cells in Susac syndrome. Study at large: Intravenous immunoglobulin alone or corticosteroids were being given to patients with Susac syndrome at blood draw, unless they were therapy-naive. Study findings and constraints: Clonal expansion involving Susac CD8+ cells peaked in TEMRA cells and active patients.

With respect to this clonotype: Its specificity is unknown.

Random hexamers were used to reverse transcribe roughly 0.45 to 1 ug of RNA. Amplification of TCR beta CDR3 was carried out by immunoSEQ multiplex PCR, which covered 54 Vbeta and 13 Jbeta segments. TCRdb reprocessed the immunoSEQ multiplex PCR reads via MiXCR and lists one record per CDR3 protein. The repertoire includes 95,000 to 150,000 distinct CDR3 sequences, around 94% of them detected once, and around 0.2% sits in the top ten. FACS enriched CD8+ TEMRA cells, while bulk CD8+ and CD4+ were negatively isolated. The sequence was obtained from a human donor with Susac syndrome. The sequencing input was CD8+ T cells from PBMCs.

For the CDR3, the DNA is TGTGCCAGCAGCTTAAGGGAGAGCAATCAGCCCCAGCATTTT. It is translated as CASSLRESNQPQHF. J is TRBJ1-5 and V is TRBV7-8; D ambiguous. V gave up 2 bases and J gave up 1 base, with 6 bases separating them. CDR1 is SGHVS and CDR2 is FQNEAQ in the germline V gene. The CDR3 extends over 14 amino acids.